This passage covers 11 T cell receptor beta chains from one sample sequenced in a study of T-cell memory formation after mild COVID-19. One entry per CDR3 protein, called by TCRdb with MiXCR from the 5' RACE reads. In the table there are 450,000 to 700,000 distinct CDR3 sequences, 18% of which are singletons. Material for sequencing was PBMCs or a T cell subset sorted from them (not recorded which). All receptors derive from an adult woman who had mild COVID-19 (a few samples of this study predate the infection). Cell type and time point are not known.

This clonotype was seen more than once but under ten times. The gene calls are TRBV15 and TRBJ1-1, with 12 bases matching TRBD1. V trimming: 1 base; J trimming: 2 bases; junction bases outside the gene matches: 5. CDR1 LNHNV and CDR2 YYDKDF come from the germline V gene (reference sequence). The CDR3 has 17 residues. The CDR3 sequence: CATSRVGQGAGNTEAFF. In DNA form, the CDR3 reads TGTGCCACCAGCAGAGTGGGACAGGGGGCAGGAAACACTGAAGCTTTCTTT. The variable domain in full, with the rest retrieved from reference TRBV15 and TRBJ1-1, is DAMVIQNPRYQVTQFGKPVTLSCSQTLNHNVMYWYQQKSSQAPKLLFHYYDKDFNNEADTPDNFQSRRPNTSFCFLDIRSPGLGDTAMYLCATSRVGQGAGNTEAFFGQGTRLTVV.

This clonotype was seen many times. The chain joins TRBV5-5 to TRBJ2-2, with TRBD1 matching 11 bases. The germline V gene has CDR1 SGHKS and CDR2 YYEKEE (reference sequence). CDR3 length: 15 amino acids. The J segment lost 4 bases and the V segment lost 4 bases, leaving 3 bases of the junction unmatched. The CDR3 reads CASSQGQGVTGELFF. DNA for the CDR3: TGTGCCAGCAGCCAGGGACAGGGGGTCACCGGGGAGCTGTTTTTT.

V is TRBV7-3 and J is TRBJ1-1; TRBD1 matches 10 bases. Germline V gives CDR1 SGHTA, CDR2 FQGTGA. The V gene end was trimmed by 2 bases and the J gene end by 11 bases; junction bases not matched to a gene: 5. The CDR3 contains 13 residues. In DNA, the CDR3 is TGTGCCAGCAGCTTAGGGGACAGGGGTGACGCTTTCTTT. The encoded protein is CASSLGDRGDAFF.

The J gene is TRBJ1-1, the V gene TRBV29-1; D is perhaps TRBD1 (5 bases). V shed 2 bases and J shed 6 bases, with 13 bases lying between them. The CDR3 sequence is 13 residues long. Per the germline V gene, CDR1 is SQVTM and CDR2 is ANQGSEA. CDR3 DNA sequence: TGCAGCGTTGAAAAGGGGTTCGGTTCTGAAGCTTTCTTT. Its protein is CSVEKGFGSEAFF.

This clonotype was counted a few times. The chain links TRBV5-1 to TRBJ1-1; D uncertain. With 0 bases removed from V and 3 bases from J, the gap between germline ends came to 6 bases. Germline loops: CDR1 SGHRS, CDR2 YFSETQ. This CDR3 is 13 amino acids long. CDR3 in amino acids: CASSLARDTEAFF. The CDR3 nucleotides are TGCGCCAGCAGCTTGGCGCGGGACACTGAAGCTTTCTTT.

The sample holds a few counts of this clonotype. The chain couples TRBV12-3 or TRBV12-4 to TRBJ1-1; a possible D gene is TRBD1 (6 bases). The CDR3 contains 15 residues. V was clipped by 5 bases and J by 4 bases, with 17 bases between them. As DNA, the CDR3 is TGTGCCAGCAGTGCCTTGGGGGGCGGGGTCACTGAAGCTTTCTTT. Its protein is CASSALGGGVTEAFF.

The chain uses TRBV29-1 and TRBJ1-1, with no clear D. Germline V gives CDR1 SQVTM, CDR2 ANQGSEA. Trimming removed 5 bases at V and 4 bases at J, with 17 bases between. The CDR3 spans 14 residues. The CDR3 bases are TGCAGCGTTAATAGGAATCAACCGGCCACTGAAGCTTTCTTT. The encoded protein is CSVNRNQPATEAFF. Using reference TRBV29-1 and TRBJ1-1 for the parts outside the CDR3, the full variable domain is SAVISQKPSRDICQRGTSLTIQCQVDSQVTMMFWYRQQPGQSLTLIATANQGSEATYESGFVIDKFPISRPNLTFSTLTVSNMSPEDSSIYLCSVNRNQPATEAFFGQGTRLTVV.

The rearrangement links TRBV6-7 to TRBJ2-6, with D possibly TRBD2 on 5 matching bases. TRBV6-7 is an ORF; its function is uncertain. The V gene lost 5 bases and the J gene lost 4 bases, with 12 bases spanning the gap. The CDR3 is 15 residues long. The CDR3 here is CASSPSSGGANVLTF. The CDR3, as DNA: TGTGCCAGCAGTCCATCCTCGGGGGGGGCCAACGTCCTGACTTTC.

The chain recombines TRBV5-1 with TRBJ1-1; 8 positions agree with TRBD1. Unmatched junction bases numbered 4, after V lost 5 bases and J lost 4 bases. The CDR3 sequence is 13 residues long. Germline V CDR1 and CDR2: SGHRS, YFSETQ. DNA for the CDR3: TGCGCCAGCAGACATACAGGGGGCACTGAAGCTTTCTTT. Translating gives CASRHTGGTEAFF.

V and J are TRBV7-8 and TRBJ2-7; tentatively, D is TRBD1 (6 bases). Trimming removed 3 bases from V and 0 bases from J, with 15 bases in between. The germline V gene has CDR1 SGHVS and CDR2 FQNEAQ. The CDR3 spans 16 residues. The CDR3 loop reads CASSFTGQWSSYEQYF. The CDR3, as DNA: TGTGCCAGCAGCTTTACTGGACAGTGGAGCTCCTACGAGCAGTACTTC.

There are a few counts of this clonotype. This sequence joins TRBV5-1 and TRBJ2-7; tentative D call: TRBD2 (6 bases). Germline CDR1 reads SGHRS; CDR2 reads YFSETQ. The V gene lost 0 bases and the J gene lost 1 base, with 14 bases spanning the gap. The CDR3 has 16 amino acids. CDR3 DNA: TGCGCCAGCAGCTTGGGGTGGGGAGGCCCTTCCTACGAGCAGTACTTC. This gives the protein CASSLGWGGPSYEQYF. Full variable domain (remainder filled in from reference TRBV5-1 and TRBJ2-7): KAGVTQTPRYLIKTRGQQVTLSCSPISGHRSVSWYQQTPGQGLQFLFEYFSETQRNKGNFPGRFSGRQFSNSRSEMNVSTLELGDSALYLCASSLGWGGPSYEQYFGPGTRLTVT.